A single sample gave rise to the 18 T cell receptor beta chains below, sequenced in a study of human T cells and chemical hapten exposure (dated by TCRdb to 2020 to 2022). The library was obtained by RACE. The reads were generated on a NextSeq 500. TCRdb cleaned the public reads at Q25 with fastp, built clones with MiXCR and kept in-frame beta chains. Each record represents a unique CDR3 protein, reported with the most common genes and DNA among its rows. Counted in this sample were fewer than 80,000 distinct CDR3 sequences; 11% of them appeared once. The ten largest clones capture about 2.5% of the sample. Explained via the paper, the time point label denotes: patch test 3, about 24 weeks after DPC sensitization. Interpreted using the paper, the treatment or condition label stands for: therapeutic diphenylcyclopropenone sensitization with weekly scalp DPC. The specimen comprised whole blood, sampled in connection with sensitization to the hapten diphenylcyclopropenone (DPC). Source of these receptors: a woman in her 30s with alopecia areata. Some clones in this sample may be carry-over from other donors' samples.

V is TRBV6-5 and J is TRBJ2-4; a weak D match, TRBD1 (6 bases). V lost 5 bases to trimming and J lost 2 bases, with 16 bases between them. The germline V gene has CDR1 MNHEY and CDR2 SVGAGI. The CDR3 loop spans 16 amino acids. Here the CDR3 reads CASSETGGGTKNIQYF. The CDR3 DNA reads TGTGCCAGCAGTGAGACAGGAGGAGGAACCAAAAACATTCAGTACTTC.

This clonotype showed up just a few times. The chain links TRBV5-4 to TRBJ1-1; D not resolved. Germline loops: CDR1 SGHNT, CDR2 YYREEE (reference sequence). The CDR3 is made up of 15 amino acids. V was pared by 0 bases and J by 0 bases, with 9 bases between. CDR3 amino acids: CASSLGAAMNTEAFF. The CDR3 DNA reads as TGTGCCAGCAGCTTGGGGGCAGCAATGAACACTGAAGCTTTCTTT. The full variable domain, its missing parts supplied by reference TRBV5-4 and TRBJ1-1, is ETGVTQSPTHLIKTRGQQVTLRCSSQSGHNTVSWYQQALGQGPQFIFQYYREEENGRGNFPPRFSGLQFPNYSSELNVNALELDDSALYLCASSLGAAMNTEAFFGQGTRLTVV.

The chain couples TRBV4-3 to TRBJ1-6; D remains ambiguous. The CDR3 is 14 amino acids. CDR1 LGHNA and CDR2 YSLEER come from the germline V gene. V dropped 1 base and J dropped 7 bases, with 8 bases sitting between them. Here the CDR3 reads CASSQVVSNSPLHF. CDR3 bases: TGCGCCAGCAGCCAAGTCGTGTCAAATTCACCCCTCCACTTT.

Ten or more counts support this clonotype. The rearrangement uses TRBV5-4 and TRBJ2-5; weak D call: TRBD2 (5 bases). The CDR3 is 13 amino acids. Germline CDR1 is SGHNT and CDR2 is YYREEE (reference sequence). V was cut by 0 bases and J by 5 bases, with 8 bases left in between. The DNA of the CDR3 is TGTGCCAGCAGCTTGGCGGGAACGGAGACCCAGTACTTC. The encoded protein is CASSLAGTETQYF.

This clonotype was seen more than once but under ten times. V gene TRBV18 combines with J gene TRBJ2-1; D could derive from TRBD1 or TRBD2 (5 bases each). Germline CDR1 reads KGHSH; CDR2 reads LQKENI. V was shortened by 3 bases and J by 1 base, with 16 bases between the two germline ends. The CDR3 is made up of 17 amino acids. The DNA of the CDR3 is TGTGCCAGCTCACCCACCCTGGGGGTGCGTTCCTACAATGAGCAGTTCTTC. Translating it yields CASSPTLGVRSYNEQFF.

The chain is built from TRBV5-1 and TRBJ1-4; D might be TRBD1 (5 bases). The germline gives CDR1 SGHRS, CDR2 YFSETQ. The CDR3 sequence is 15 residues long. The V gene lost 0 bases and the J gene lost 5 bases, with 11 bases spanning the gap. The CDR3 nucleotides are TGCGCCAGCAGCTTGGGCAGGGCCTTAAATGAAAAACTGTTTTTT. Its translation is CASSLGRALNEKLFF.

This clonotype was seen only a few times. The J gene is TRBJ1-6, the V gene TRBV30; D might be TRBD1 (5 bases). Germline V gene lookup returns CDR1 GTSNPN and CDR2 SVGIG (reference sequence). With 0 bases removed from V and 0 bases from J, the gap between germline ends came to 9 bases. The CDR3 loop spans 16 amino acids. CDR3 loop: CAWSVRRASYNSPLHF. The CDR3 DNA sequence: TGTGCCTGGAGTGTACGCAGGGCCTCCTATAATTCACCCCTCCACTTT.

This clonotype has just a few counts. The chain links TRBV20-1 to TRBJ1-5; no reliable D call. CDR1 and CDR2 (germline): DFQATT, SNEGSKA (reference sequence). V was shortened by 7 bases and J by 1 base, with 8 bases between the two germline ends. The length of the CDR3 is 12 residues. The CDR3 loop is CSVRPSNQPQHF. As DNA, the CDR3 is TGCAGTGTAAGGCCGAGCAATCAGCCCCAGCATTTT.

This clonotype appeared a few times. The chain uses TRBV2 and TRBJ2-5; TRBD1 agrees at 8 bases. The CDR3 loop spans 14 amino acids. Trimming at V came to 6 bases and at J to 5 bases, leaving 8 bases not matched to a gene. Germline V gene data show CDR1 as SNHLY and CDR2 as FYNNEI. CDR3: CASRGDRGIETQYF. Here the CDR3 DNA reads TGTGCCAGCAGGGGCGACAGGGGTATTGAGACCCAGTACTTC.

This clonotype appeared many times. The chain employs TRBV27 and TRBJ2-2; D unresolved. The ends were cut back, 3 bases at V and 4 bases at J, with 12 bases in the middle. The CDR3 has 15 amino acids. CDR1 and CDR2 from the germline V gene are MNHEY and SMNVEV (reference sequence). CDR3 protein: CASSFGLVGTGELFF. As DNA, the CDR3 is TGTGCCAGCAGTTTCGGTCTTGTGGGCACCGGGGAGCTGTTTTTT.

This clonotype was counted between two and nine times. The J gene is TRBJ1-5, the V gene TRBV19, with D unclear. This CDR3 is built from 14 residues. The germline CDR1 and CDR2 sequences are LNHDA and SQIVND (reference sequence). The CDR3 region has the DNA TGTGTTTCGGGGAATGGTGTGAGCAATCAGCCCCAGCATTTT. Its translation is CVSGNGVSNQPQHF.

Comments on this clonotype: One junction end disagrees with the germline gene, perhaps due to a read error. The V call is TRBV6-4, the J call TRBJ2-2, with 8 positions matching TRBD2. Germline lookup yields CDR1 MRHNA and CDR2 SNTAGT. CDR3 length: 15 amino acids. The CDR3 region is CASSVLAGSPGEPFF. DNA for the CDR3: TGTGCCAGCAGTGTTTTAGCGGGATCCCCCGGGGAGCCGTTTTTT.

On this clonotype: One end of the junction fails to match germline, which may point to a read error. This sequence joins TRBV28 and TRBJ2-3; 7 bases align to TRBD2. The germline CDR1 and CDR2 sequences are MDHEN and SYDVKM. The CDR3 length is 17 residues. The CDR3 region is CACSHPLAATDTDTQYF. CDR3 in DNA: TGTGCCTGCAGCCACCCCCTAGCGGCAACGGACACAGATACGCAGTATTTT.

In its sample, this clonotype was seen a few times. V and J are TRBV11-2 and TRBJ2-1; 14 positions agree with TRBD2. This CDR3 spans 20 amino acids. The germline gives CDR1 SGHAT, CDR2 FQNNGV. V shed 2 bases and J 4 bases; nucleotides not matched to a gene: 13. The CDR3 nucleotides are TGTGCCAGCAGCTTAAGGGAGGGAGGACTAGCGGGGGGTAGATACAATGAGCAGTTCTTC. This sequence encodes CASSLREGGLAGGRYNEQFF.

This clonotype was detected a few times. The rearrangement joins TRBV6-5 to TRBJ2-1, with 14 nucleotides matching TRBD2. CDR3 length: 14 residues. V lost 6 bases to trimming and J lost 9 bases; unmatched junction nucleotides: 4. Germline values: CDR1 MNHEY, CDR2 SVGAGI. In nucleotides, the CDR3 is TGTGCCAGCAGGACTAGCGGGGGGGCCGGTGAGCAGTTCTTC. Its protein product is CASRTSGGAGEQFF.

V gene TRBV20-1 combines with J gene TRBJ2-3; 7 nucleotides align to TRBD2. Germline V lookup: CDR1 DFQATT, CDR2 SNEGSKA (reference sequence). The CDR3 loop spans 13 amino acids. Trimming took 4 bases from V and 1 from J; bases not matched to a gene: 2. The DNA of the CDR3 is TGCAGTGCTAAACGGGGGGGCACAGATACGCAGTATTTT. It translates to CSAKRGGTDTQYF.

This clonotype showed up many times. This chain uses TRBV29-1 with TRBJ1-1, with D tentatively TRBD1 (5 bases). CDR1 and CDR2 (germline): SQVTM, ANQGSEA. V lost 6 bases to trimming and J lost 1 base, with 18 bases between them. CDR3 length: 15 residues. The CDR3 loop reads CSVQLSGFRNTEAFF. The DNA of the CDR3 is TGCAGCGTGCAACTCTCAGGGTTTAGGAACACTGAAGCTTTCTTT.

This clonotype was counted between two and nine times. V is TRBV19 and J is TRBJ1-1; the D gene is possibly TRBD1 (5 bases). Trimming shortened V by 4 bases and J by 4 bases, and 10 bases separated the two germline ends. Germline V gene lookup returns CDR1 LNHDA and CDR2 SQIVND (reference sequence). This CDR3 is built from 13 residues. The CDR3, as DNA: TGTGCCAGTAGTAGCCAGAGGGGCACTGAAGCTTTCTTT. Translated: CASSSQRGTEAFF.